This entry features one TCR beta chain sequence. PCR employed 60 Vbeta and 13 Jbeta primers. Under the authors' procedure: In a later analysis, approximately 80 million unique TCR beta chains included roughly 11 million shared by two or more donors. Method: immunoSEQ multiplex PCR; TCRdb's copy keeps in-frame clones and lacks some. V and J calls and clone size are given by that table; D and trimming were obtained from the DNA. The sample lists roughly 180,000 clones; roughly a tenth were seen once. This CDR3 has 13 amino acids. The V gene end was trimmed by 3 bases and the J gene end by 4 bases; junction bases not matched to a gene: 0. CDR1 MRHNA and CDR2 SNTAGT come from the germline V gene. The data belong to a study of cytomegalovirus exposure and HLA in healthy donors.

The J gene is TRBJ2-3, the V gene TRBV6-4; 8 nucleotides match TRBD1. Sequenced material: PBMCs. The TCR originated in a woman in her 30s in good health and CMV-seropositive. CDR3: CASSEQGADTQYF. DNA for the CDR3: TGTGCCAGCAGTGAACAGGGGGCAGATACGCAGTATTTT.